The 20 T cell receptor beta chains below come from one sample, sequenced in a study of Ad26.COV2.S vaccination and SARS-CoV-2 variants (TCRdb year 2021). The treatment or condition label of this sample denotes: approximately 18 received Ad26.COV2.S at low or high dose, single or two shots; 5 received placebo; per-sample allocation not given. For vaccine and placebo recipients, the sequenced repertoires came from samples collected on day 63 after the first injection. Libraries were prepared through the immunoSEQ multiplex PCR assay. TCRdb carries this immuneACCESS record with in-frame sequences only. Its versions omit some clonotypes, under half of them owing to an unresolved V gene in the studies checked, with the rest unexplained. Across this sample there are approximately 500,000 clones, with around 90% seen only once. Of the sample, around 13% falls within the top ten clones. Material: peripheral blood, obtained in a trial of Ad26.COV2.S vaccine versus placebo. These receptors were collected from a person between 18 and 65 years old who received the Ad26.COV2.S COVID-19 vaccine or a placebo.

This clone was seen a handful of times. The V call is TRBV29-1, the J call TRBJ1-2; D unclear. The CDR3 spans 11 residues. Trimming cost V 3 bases and J 4 bases, with 6 bases left between them. CDR1 is SQVTM and CDR2 is ANQGSEA in the germline V gene. CDR3: CSVDGGYGYTF. Here the CDR3 DNA reads TGCAGCGTTGATGGCGGCTATGGCTACACCTTC. Filled out from reference TRBV29-1 and TRBJ1-2, the complete variable domain reads SAVISQKPSRDICQRGTSLTIQCQVDSQVTMMFWYRQQPGQSLTLIATANQGSEATYESGFVIDKFPISRPNLTFSTLTVSNMSPEDSSIYLCSVDGGYGYTFGSGTRLTVV.

The chain couples TRBV28 to TRBJ1-6, with a tentative D call TRBD1 (5 bases). This CDR3 spans 11 amino acids. The V end was cut by 8 bases, the J end by 14 bases, with 13 bases between. From germline, CDR1 is MDHEN and CDR2 SYDVKM. CDR3 bases: TGTGCCAGCGGATGGGGGAGGGCCCTCCACTTT. It codes for CASGWGRALHF.

The chain couples TRBV28 to TRBJ1-2; a possible D gene is TRBD1 (5 bases). Germline assignment: CDR1 MDHEN and CDR2 SYDVKM. CDR3 length equals 12 residues. With 7 bases removed from V and 8 bases from J, the gap between germline ends came to 14 bases. CDR3 residues: CASKDYRWGYTF. The CDR3 nucleotides read TGTGCCAGCAAGGACTACAGGTGGGGCTACACCTTC.

In regard to this clone: At the DNA level, this CDR3 is encoded by other sequences in the same sample as well. CDR3 coding DNA: TGCGCCAGCAGCCAAGAAACGGTCTATGGCTACACCTTC. It codes for CASSQETVYGYTF. The rearrangement joins TRBV4-1 to TRBJ1-2, with no clear D. This CDR3 has 13 amino acids. Trimming cost V 0 bases and J 4 bases, with 6 bases left between them. From germline, CDR1 is MGHRA and CDR2 YSYEKL.

The V gene is TRBV2, the J gene TRBJ2-2; D gene ambiguous. Germline V gene data show CDR1 as SNHLY and CDR2 as FYNNEI. The CDR3 has 15 amino acids. Trimming left V 6 bases short and J 5 bases short, with 16 bases between. CDR3 residues: CASSLTRLGTGELFF. CDR3 bases: TGTGCCAGCAGCCTAACGCGTCTAGGGACCGGGGAGCTGTTTTTT.

This rearrangement joins TRBV7-2 to TRBJ2-7; TRBD2 is a possible D gene (7 bases). Trimming pared 1 base from V and 2 bases from J, leaving 18 bases between. The CDR3 has 17 residues. CDR1 is SGHTA and CDR2 is FQGNSA in the germline V gene. CDR3 coding DNA: TGTGCCAGCAGCTTAGGTCGGGGGGTGGGACACACCTACGAGCAGTACTTC. Amino acids: CASSLGRGVGHTYEQYF. The full variable domain, rest sourced from reference TRBV7-2 and TRBJ2-7, is GAGVSQSPSNKVTEKGKDVELRCDPISGHTALYWYRQSLGQGLEFLIYFQGNSAPDKSGLPSDRFSAERTGGSVSTLTIQRTQQEDSAVYLCASSLGRGVGHTYEQYFGPGTRLTVT.

The chain joins TRBV9 to TRBJ2-6, with D unclear. The CDR3 spans 13 residues. CDR1 and CDR2 from the germline V gene are SGDLS and YYNGEE. V was clipped by 3 bases and J by 0 bases, with 1 base between them. In DNA form, the CDR3 reads TGTGCCAGCAGCGCCTCTGGGGCCAACGTCCTGACTTTC. This encodes CASSASGANVLTF.

V gene TRBV28 combines with J gene TRBJ2-7; 9 bases agree with TRBD1. The CDR3 extends over 13 amino acids. V lost 8 bases to trimming and J lost 4 bases; unmatched junction nucleotides: 6. CDR1 is MDHEN and CDR2 is SYDVKM in the germline V gene. CDR3 residues: CASGDRGGYEQYF. The CDR3 nucleotides read TGTGCCAGCGGTGACAGGGGGGGATACGAGCAGTACTTC.

The CDR3 loop is CASRRGVPTPETQYF. The CDR3 DNA is TGTGCCAGCAGGCGGGGGGTTCCAACGCCAGAGACCCAGTACTTC. The chain combines TRBV6-5 with TRBJ2-5, with 8 bases aligning to TRBD2. The CDR3 sequence is 15 residues long. The germline V gene encodes CDR1 MNHEY and CDR2 SVGAGI. V shed 6 bases and J 4 bases; nucleotides not matched to a gene: 10.

The chain is built from TRBV21-1 and TRBJ1-5. TRBV21-1 is termed a pseudogene. CDR3 length: 13 amino acids. The DNA for the CDR3 is TGTGCCAGCAGCAAAGGCCGTCTTCAGCCCCAGCATTTT. Its protein product is CASSKGRLQPQHF.

The chain joins TRBV30 to TRBJ2-3; D gene unclear. Germline-derived CDR1 and CDR2 are GTSNPN and SVGIG (reference sequence). The CDR3 extends over 15 amino acids. Trimming took 4 bases from V and 6 from J, leaving 20 bases between them. In nucleotides, the CDR3 is TGTGCCTGGAATAAGGACCTCTTTCAGAGGGATACGCAGTATTTT. Amino acids: CAWNKDLFQRDTQYF. Full variable domain (missing parts from reference TRBV30 and TRBJ2-3): SQTIHQWPATLVQPVGSPLSLECTVEGTSNPNLYWYRQAAGRGLQLLFYSVGIGQISSEVPQNLSASRPQDRQFILSSKKLLLSDSGFYLCAWNKDLFQRDTQYFGPGTRLTVL.

The V gene is TRBV5-6, the J gene TRBJ1-3; no clear D. V was cut by 4 bases and J by 0 bases, with 11 bases left in between. Germline values: CDR1 SGHDT, CDR2 YYEEEE. CDR3 length equals 15 residues. The CDR3 region has the DNA TGTGCCAGCAGCCCGGGCCACAGCTCTGGAAACACCATATATTTT. Amino acid sequence: CASSPGHSSGNTIYF.

The V call is TRBV29-1, the J call TRBJ2-1; TRBD2 matches at 8 bases. Germline CDR1 and CDR2: SQVTM and ANQGSEA. Trimming removed 6 bases from V and 7 bases from J; junction bases left unmatched: 5. CDR3 length equals 12 residues. The CDR3 DNA follows: TGCAGCGTCCGGGAGGGGTGGAATGAGCAGTTCTTC. This encodes CSVREGWNEQFF.

The V call is TRBV4-3, the J call TRBJ2-7; D uncertain. Looked up from germline, CDR1 is LGHNA and CDR2 is YSLEER. V was pared by 0 bases and J by 2 bases, with 11 bases between. CDR3 length equals 15 residues. CDR3 bases: TGCGCCAGCAGCCAAGAAGTAACCCTACCCTACGAGCAGTACTTC. Its protein product is CASSQEVTLPYEQYF.

The genes are TRBV7-9 and TRBJ2-3, with TRBD2 identical over 14 bases. Germline lookup yields CDR1 SEHNR and CDR2 FQNEAQ (reference sequence). V was pared by 5 bases and J by 3 bases, with 10 bases of the junction left unmatched. CDR3 length: 18 residues. The CDR3 nucleotides are TGTGCCAGCAGCCCATATCTTCGGACTAGCGGGAGGACAGATACGCAGTATTTT. Translated, it gives CASSPYLRTSGRTDTQYF.

This chain links TRBV4-3 with TRBJ1-1; the D gene is possibly TRBD1 (6 bases). Germline CDR1 is LGHNA and CDR2 is YSLEER. V was shortened by 1 base and J by 7 bases, with 10 bases between the two germline ends. The CDR3 covers 13 residues. DNA of the CDR3: TGCGCCAGCAGCCAAGGAGGACAGTATGAAGCTTTCTTT. Translating it yields CASSQGGQYEAFF.

Here the CDR3 reads CASSLGQPPYEQYF. DNA of the CDR3: TGTGCCAGCAGCTTAGGACAGCCACCTTACGAGCAGTACTTC. The V gene is TRBV11-3, the J gene TRBJ2-7, with TRBD1 as a possible D gene (5 bases). Germline V CDR1 and CDR2: SGHNT, YENEEA. V lost 1 base to trimming and J lost 4 bases, with 11 bases between them. The CDR3 is made up of 14 amino acids. The full variable domain, with the rest looked up from reference TRBV11-3 and TRBJ2-7, is EAGVVQSPRYKIIEKKQPVAFWCNPISGHNTLYWYLQNLGQGPELLIRYENEEAVDDSQLPKDRFSAERLKGVDSTLKIQPAELGDSAVYLCASSLGQPPYEQYFGPGTRLTVT.

J is TRBJ1-2 and V is TRBV19; 8 nucleotides agree with TRBD1. Looked up from germline, CDR1 is LNHDA and CDR2 is SQIVND (reference sequence). Trimming took 6 bases from V and 3 from J; bases not matched to a gene: 9. This CDR3 has 15 amino acids. The CDR3 nucleotides are TGTGCCAGTAGGACAGGGGCGTGGGGGCACTATGGCTACACCTTC. This gives the protein CASRTGAWGHYGYTF.

This CDR3 reads CASRFRGAGTGELFF. In DNA, the CDR3 is TGCGCCAGCAGGTTCCGCGGGGCTGGGACCGGGGAGCTGTTTTTT. V gene TRBV5-1 combines with J gene TRBJ2-2, with D tentatively TRBD2 (6 bases). The CDR3 sequence is 15 residues long. Germline V gene data show CDR1 as SGHRS and CDR2 as YFSETQ. Trimming shortened V by 5 bases and J by 5 bases, and 16 bases separated the two germline ends.

This chain connects TRBV12-3 or TRBV12-4 to TRBJ2-7, with D possibly being TRBD1 (5 bases). V was pared by 6 bases and J by 3 bases, with 12 bases between. This CDR3 has 13 amino acids. CDR3 DNA sequence: TGTGCCAGCAGAGCTACAGGAAACTACGAGCAGTACTTC. As protein: CASRATGNYEQYF.